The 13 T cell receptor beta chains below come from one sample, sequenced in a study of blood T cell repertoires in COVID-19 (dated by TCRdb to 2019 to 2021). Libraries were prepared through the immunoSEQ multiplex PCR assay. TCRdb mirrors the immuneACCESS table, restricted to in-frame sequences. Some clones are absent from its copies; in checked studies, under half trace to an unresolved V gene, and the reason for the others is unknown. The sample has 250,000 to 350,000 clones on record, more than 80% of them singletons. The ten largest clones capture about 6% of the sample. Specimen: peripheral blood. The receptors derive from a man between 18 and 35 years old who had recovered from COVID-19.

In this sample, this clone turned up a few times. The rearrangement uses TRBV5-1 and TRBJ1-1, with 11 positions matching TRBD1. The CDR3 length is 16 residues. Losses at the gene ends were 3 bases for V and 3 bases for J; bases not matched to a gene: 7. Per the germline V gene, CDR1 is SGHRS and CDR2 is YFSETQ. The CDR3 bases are TGCGCCAGCAGCTCGTGGACAGGGGGCGCGGACACTGAAGCTTTCTTT. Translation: CASSSWTGGADTEAFF.

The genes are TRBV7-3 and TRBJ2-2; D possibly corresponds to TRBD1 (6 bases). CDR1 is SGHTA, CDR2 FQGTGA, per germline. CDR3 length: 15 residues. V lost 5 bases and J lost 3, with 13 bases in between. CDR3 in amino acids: CASSPRGADTGELFF. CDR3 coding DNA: TGTGCCAGCAGCCCCAGGGGCGCGGACACCGGGGAGCTGTTTTTT.

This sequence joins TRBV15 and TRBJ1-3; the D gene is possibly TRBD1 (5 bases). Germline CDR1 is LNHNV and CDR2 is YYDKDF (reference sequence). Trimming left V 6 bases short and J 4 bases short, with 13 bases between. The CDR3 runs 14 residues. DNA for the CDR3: TGTGCCACCAGTGGGGGACTAGAGGGAAACACCATATATTTT. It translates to CATSGGLEGNTIYF. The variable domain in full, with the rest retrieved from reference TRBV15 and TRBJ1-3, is DAMVIQNPRYQVTQFGKPVTLSCSQTLNHNVMYWYQQKSSQAPKLLFHYYDKDFNNEADTPDNFQSRRPNTSFCFLDIRSPGLGDTAMYLCATSGGLEGNTIYFGEGSWLTVV.

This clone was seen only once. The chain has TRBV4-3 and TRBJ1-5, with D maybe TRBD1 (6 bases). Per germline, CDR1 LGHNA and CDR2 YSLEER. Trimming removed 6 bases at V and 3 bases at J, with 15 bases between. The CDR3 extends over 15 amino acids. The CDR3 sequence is CASSRDIQINQPQHF. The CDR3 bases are TGCGCCAGCAGTCGGGACATCCAGATCAATCAGCCCCAGCATTTT.

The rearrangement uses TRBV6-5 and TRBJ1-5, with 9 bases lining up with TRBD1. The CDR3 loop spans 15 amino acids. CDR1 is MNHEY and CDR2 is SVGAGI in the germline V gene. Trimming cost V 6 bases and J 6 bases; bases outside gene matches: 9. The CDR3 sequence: CASRTGTGLGQPQHF. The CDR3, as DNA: TGTGCCAGCAGGACCGGGACAGGGTTGGGTCAGCCCCAGCATTTT.

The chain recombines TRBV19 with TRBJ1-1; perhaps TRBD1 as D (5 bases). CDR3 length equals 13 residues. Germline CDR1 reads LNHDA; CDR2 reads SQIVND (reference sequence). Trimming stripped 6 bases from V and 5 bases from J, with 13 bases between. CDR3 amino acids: CASSTRERTEAFF. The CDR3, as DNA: TGTGCCAGTAGCACCAGGGAAAGAACTGAAGCTTTCTTT.

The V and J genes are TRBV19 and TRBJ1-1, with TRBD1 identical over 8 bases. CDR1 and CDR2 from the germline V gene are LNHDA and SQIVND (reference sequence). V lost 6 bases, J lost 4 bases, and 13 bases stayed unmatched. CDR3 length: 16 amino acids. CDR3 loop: CASSPSGQGWGTEAFF. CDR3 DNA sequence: TGTGCCAGTAGCCCCTCCGGACAGGGCTGGGGCACTGAAGCTTTCTTT.

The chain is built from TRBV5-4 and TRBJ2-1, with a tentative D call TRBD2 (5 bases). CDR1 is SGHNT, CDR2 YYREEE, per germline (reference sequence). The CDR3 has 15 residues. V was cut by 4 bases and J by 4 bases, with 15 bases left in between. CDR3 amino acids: CASSLQYRDYNEQFF. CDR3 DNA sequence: TGTGCCAGCAGCCTACAATACCGGGATTACAATGAGCAGTTCTTC.

CDR3 bases: TGCGCCAGCAGCCAAGGACAGGGAGGAAATGAAAAACTGTTTTTT. This gives the protein CASSQGQGGNEKLFF. V is TRBV5-1 and J is TRBJ1-4; the match to TRBD1 covers 8 bases. With V trimmed by 4 bases and J by 5 bases, 7 bases remained unmatched. CDR3 size: 15 residues. The V gene's germline CDR1 is SGHRS and CDR2 YFSETQ.

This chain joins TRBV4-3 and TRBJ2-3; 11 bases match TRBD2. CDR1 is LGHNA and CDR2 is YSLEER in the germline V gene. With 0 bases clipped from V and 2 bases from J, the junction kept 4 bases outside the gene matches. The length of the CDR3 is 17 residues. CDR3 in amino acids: CASSQDEGLAATDTQYF. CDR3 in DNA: TGCGCCAGCAGCCAAGATGAGGGACTAGCGGCCACAGATACGCAGTATTTT.

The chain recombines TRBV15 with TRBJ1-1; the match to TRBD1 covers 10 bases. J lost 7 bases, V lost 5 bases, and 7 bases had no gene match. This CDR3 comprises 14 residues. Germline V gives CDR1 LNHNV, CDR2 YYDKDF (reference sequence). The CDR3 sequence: CATSLGQGLGEAFF. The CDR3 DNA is TGTGCCACCAGCCTGGGACAGGGGTTGGGTGAAGCTTTCTTT.

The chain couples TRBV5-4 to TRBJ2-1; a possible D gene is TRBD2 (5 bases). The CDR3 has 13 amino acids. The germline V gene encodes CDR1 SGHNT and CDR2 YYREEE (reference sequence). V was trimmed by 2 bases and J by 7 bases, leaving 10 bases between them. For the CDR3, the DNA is TGTGCCAGCAGCTTTCTTGGCGGGAATGAGCAGTTCTTC. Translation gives CASSFLGGNEQFF.

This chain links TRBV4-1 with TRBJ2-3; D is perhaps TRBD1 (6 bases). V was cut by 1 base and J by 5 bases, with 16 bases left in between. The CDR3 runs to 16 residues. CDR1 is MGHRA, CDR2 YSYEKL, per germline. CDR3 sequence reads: CASSQAFRGSGDTQYF. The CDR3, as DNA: TGCGCCAGCAGCCAAGCTTTCAGGGGAAGCGGAGATACGCAGTATTTT.